The 31 T cell receptor beta chains reported below all come from one sample, sequenced in a study of blood T cells in healthy people across ages. Primers used in a second PCR of roughly 7 to 12 cycles were a sample-barcoded 5' primer and a J-beta primer mix. Using its own MiXCR run on the 5' RACE reads, TCRdb lists one record per CDR3 protein. The sample carries under 1,100,000 distinct CDR3 sequences, 20% to 25% recorded once. This same sample was also taken into another study, of T cells of mothers and their children.

The sequencing input was blood. These receptors were taken from a girl between 2 and 10 years old in good health.

This clonotype has just a few counts. V usage is TRBV29-1 and J usage is TRBJ2-5; 9 bases align to TRBD1. CDR3 length: 15 residues. Germline V gives CDR1 SQVTM, CDR2 ANQGSEA. Trimming cost V 7 bases and J 4 bases; bases outside gene matches: 13. The CDR3 region has the DNA TGCAGCGCCCTAGGACAGGGGTTTAATCGAGAGACCCAGTACTTC. Translated, it gives CSALGQGFNRETQYF.

This clonotype appeared many times. J is TRBJ2-7 and V is TRBV9, with D unclear. This CDR3 has 13 residues. V shed 4 bases and J shed 1 base, with 9 bases lying between them. Germline values: CDR1 SGDLS, CDR2 YYNGEE. The CDR3 loop is CASSPWGSYEQYF. In DNA, the CDR3 is TGTGCCAGCAGCCCCTGGGGATCCTACGAGCAGTACTTC.

This clonotype was seen more than once but under ten times. This chain connects TRBV7-9 to TRBJ2-2; 8 bases are shared with TRBD1. Germline V gives CDR1 SEHNR, CDR2 FQNEAQ (reference sequence). J was trimmed by 3 bases and V by 5 bases; bases with no gene match: 5. This CDR3 has 15 amino acids. In nucleotides, the CDR3 is TGTGCCAGCAGCCGGACAGGGTTGCACACCGGGGAGCTGTTTTTT. Its translation: CASSRTGLHTGELFF.

J is TRBJ2-5 and V is TRBV7-8; D unclear. The J call may be wrong; the DNA end is better matched by TRBJ2-1. Germline V gives CDR1 SGHVS, CDR2 FQNEAQ. The CDR3 runs 12 residues. The CDR3 protein is CASSSDLREQFF. The DNA of the CDR3 is TGTGCCAGCAGCTCTGACCTGAGGGAGCAGTTCTTC.

J is TRBJ1-4 and V is TRBV12-3 or TRBV12-4; weak D call: TRBD1 (6 bases). The V and J ends lost 6 bases and 5 bases respectively, with 16 bases between them. The CDR3 extends over 15 amino acids. CDR3 region: CASSPSGALNEKLFF. The CDR3 DNA follows: TGTGCCAGCAGCCCTTCGGGGGCTTTAAATGAAAAACTGTTTTTT.

As for this clonotype: A read error is likely, as this CDR3 ends without the conserved phenylalanine or tryptophan. The chain joins TRBV28 to TRBJ1-4; no clear D. V lost 6 bases, J lost 3 bases, and 14 bases lay in between. Germline CDR1 MDHEN, CDR2 SYDVKM. This CDR3 spans 15 amino acids. The CDR3 spells CASRPLVGANEKLFL. The DNA for the CDR3 is TGTGCCAGCAGACCCCTAGTGGGTGCTAATGAAAAACTGTTTTTG.

The chain links TRBV11-2 to TRBJ2-3, with D possibly called TRBD1 or TRBD2 (5 bases each). The germline CDR1 and CDR2 sequences are SGHAT and FQNNGV. CDR3 length: 17 amino acids. Deletions cut 2 bases from V and 6 bases from J, with 21 bases between. The CDR3, as DNA: TGTGCCAGCAGCTTATTAATGAGGGGACGGTCCACGGATACGCAGTATTTT. It is translated as CASSLLMRGRSTDTQYF.

This rearrangement joins TRBV20-1 to TRBJ2-5; D might be TRBD1 or TRBD2, each matching 5 bases. Germline CDR1 and CDR2: DFQATT and SNEGSKA (reference sequence). V lost 1 base and J lost 5, with 14 bases in between. This CDR3 region has 14 residues. The DNA of the CDR3 is TGCAGTGCTAGAGTCGGGACCCCGGGGGAGACCCAGTACTTC. Protein sequence: CSARVGTPGETQYF.

A few counts support this clonotype. V gene TRBV2 combines with J gene TRBJ2-5, with 9 bases identical to TRBD2. Germline CDR1 and CDR2: SNHLY and FYNNEI. Losses at the gene ends were 8 bases for V and 7 bases for J; bases not matched to a gene: 11. The CDR3 has 14 residues. The CDR3, as DNA: TGTGCCAGCGGACTAGCGATCCGCGGAGGGACCCAGTACTTC. Translating it yields CASGLAIRGGTQYF.

This clonotype was detected only a few times. The chain uses TRBV7-6 and TRBJ2-3, with D possibly matching TRBD2 (6 bases). The CDR3 sequence is 16 residues long. Germline CDR1 and CDR2: SGHVS and FNYEAQ. The V and J ends lost 5 bases and 2 bases respectively, with 17 bases between them. The CDR3 DNA reads as TGTGCCAGCAGCCCGCGGGGATACGGTAACACAGATACGCAGTATTTT. This encodes CASSPRGYGNTDTQYF.

The V gene is TRBV7-9, the J gene TRBJ2-5, with a tentative D call TRBD2 (5 bases). V was clipped by 6 bases and J by 5 bases, with 16 bases between them. CDR3 size: 14 residues. CDR1 is SEHNR and CDR2 is FQNEAQ in the germline V gene (reference sequence). This CDR3 reads CASSRDEGRETQYF. CDR3 coding DNA: TGTGCCAGCAGTCGAGACGAGGGCAGGGAGACCCAGTACTTC.

The rearrangement joins TRBV24-1 to TRBJ2-2, with D unresolved. Trimming took off 6 bases at V and 5 bases at J, with 9 bases between the two ends. The germline V gene has CDR1 KGHDR and CDR2 SFDVKD. The CDR3 extends over 13 amino acids. This CDR3 is CATSKVGTGELFF. The CDR3 nucleotides read TGTGCCACCAGTAAGGTGGGGACCGGGGAGCTGTTTTTT.

This clonotype was recorded a few times. The gene calls are TRBV7-9 and TRBJ2-5; no reliable D call. The CDR3 covers 13 residues. Germline V gene sequence: CDR1 SEHNR, CDR2 FQNEAQ (reference sequence). V was pared by 5 bases and J by 4 bases, with 11 bases between. DNA of the CDR3: TGTGCCAGCAGCCCCAAGAATTTAGAGACCCAGTACTTC. Translation gives CASSPKNLETQYF.

This clonotype was observed at least ten times. At one end the junction does not follow the germline gene, possibly because of a read error. This chain links TRBV5-1 with TRBJ2-1; D perhaps matches TRBD2 (5 bases). The CDR3 is 15 amino acids. Germline CDR1 and CDR2: SGHRS and YFSETQ. The CDR3 reads CASSLEGSSYNEQFF. Here the CDR3 DNA reads TGTGCCAGCAGCTTAGAAGGGAGCTCCTACAATGAGCAGTTCTTC.

The V and J genes are TRBV5-6 and TRBJ2-7; D is perhaps TRBD2 (6 bases). The CDR3 is 18 residues long. V was clipped by 3 bases and J by 2 bases, with 24 bases between them. The V gene's germline CDR1 is SGHDT and CDR2 YYEEEE. The DNA of the CDR3 is TGTGCCAGCAGCTGGGGAGGCGGTGGCCAGCGTCTTACCTACGAGCAGTACTTC. It yields the protein CASSWGGGGQRLTYEQYF.

This CDR3 is CASSPANGDNEQFF. DNA of the CDR3: TGTGCCAGCAGCCCCGCGAACGGGGACAATGAGCAGTTCTTC. V and J are TRBV3-1 and TRBJ2-1; D is perhaps TRBD2 (5 bases). Germline V gene data show CDR1 as LGHDT and CDR2 as YNNKEL (reference sequence). Trimming left V 4 bases short and J 5 bases short, with 12 bases between. This CDR3 is 14 amino acids long.

The sample holds a few counts of this clonotype. The chain is built from TRBV4-3 and TRBJ2-1, with D tentatively TRBD2 (6 bases). V shed 0 bases and J shed 4 bases, with 16 bases lying between them. Germline CDR1 and CDR2: LGHNA and YSLEER. This CDR3 contains 17 residues. DNA for the CDR3: TGCGCCAGCAGCCAAGAAGTCTTGCGGGGCCAATACAATGAGCAGTTCTTC. Translation gives CASSQEVLRGQYNEQFF.

This clonotype was counted a few times. This chain connects TRBV29-1 to TRBJ1-1; D is possibly TRBD1 (5 bases). The CDR3 is made up of 15 amino acids. Germline CDR1 and CDR2: SQVTM and ANQGSEA. V lost 6 bases and J lost 5, with 22 bases in between. The CDR3 DNA follows: TGCAGCGTGGTCCCACAGGTTTCCGCTTTTACTGAAGCTTTCTTT. Translated, it gives CSVVPQVSAFTEAFF.

The chain is built from TRBV29-1 and TRBJ1-2, with TRBD1 as a possible D gene (5 bases). V lost 7 bases and J lost 8, with 14 bases in between. Germline CDR1 and CDR2: SQVTM and ANQGSEA. This CDR3 is built from 11 residues. In DNA form, the CDR3 reads TGCAGCGGGGGGGAGATCGAGGGCTACACCTTC. It codes for CSGGEIEGYTF.

This rearrangement joins TRBV5-1 to TRBJ2-5, with 9 nucleotides matching TRBD2. V lost 0 bases to trimming and J lost 3 bases; unmatched junction nucleotides: 9. Germline CDR1 SGHRS, CDR2 YFSETQ. This CDR3 is 17 amino acids long. CDR3 amino acids: CASSLVASGTKKETQYF. In nucleotides, the CDR3 is TGCGCCAGCAGCTTGGTGGCTAGCGGGACTAAGAAAGAGACCCAGTACTTC.

This clonotype was found many times. The J gene is TRBJ2-4, the V gene TRBV20-1, with D maybe TRBD2 (5 bases). Trimming removed 0 bases at V and 0 bases at J, with 12 bases between. The CDR3 contains 16 residues. From germline, CDR1 is DFQATT and CDR2 SNEGSKA (reference sequence). The CDR3 nucleotides are TGCAGTGCTAGAGAGGAGGATGTACTAGCCAAAAACATTCAGTACTTC. It is translated as CSAREEDVLAKNIQYF.

CDR3 sequence (DNA): TGTGCCACCAACCTATCACAAGGGAAGGGCGCGAACTATGGCTACACCTTC. Its translation: CATNLSQGKGANYGYTF. The chain links TRBV6-6 to TRBJ1-2; D not certain. This CDR3 has 17 residues. Germline V gene data show CDR1 as MNHNY and CDR2 as SVGAGI (reference sequence). V was pared by 10 bases and J by 2 bases, with 26 bases between.

The genes are TRBV2 and TRBJ2-3; TRBD2 aligns across 9 bases. The CDR3 extends over 14 amino acids. CDR1 is SNHLY and CDR2 is FYNNEI in the germline V gene. Germline trimming cut 8 bases from V and 2 bases from J; bases unmatched to any gene: 5. The CDR3 nucleotides are TGTGCCAGCTATAGCGGGGGAAACACAGATACGCAGTATTTT. It translates to CASYSGGNTDTQYF.

Worth noting for this clonotype: The CDR3 carries no conserved terminal phenylalanine or tryptophan, so it likely arises from a read error. The gene calls are TRBV7-8 and TRBJ2-7; D uncertain. Trimming took 1 base from V and 2 from J, leaving 3 bases between them. The CDR3 is made up of 12 amino acids. Germline CDR1 is SGHVS and CDR2 is FQNEAQ. As DNA, the CDR3 is TGTGCCAGCAGCTTAGTAACCTACGAGCAGTACCTC. Protein product: CASSLVTYEQYL.

Written as DNA, the CDR3 is TGTGCCAGCAGTTCCTCCGGCACCCGTTCGTATTTT. It codes for CASSSSGTRSYF. V and J are TRBV12-3 or TRBV12-4 and TRBJ2-3; no reliable D call. The CDR3 is made up of 12 amino acids. Trimming stripped 4 bases from V and 14 bases from J, with 16 bases between.

The chain couples TRBV28 to TRBJ2-5; 7 bases line up with TRBD2. The J call may not be correct, given that the DNA end is closer to TRBJ2-7. The CDR3 has 16 amino acids. The germline CDR1 and CDR2 sequences are MDHEN and SYDVKM. CDR3 bases: TGTGCCAGCAGTTCATCCCGACTAGCCCGGCGCTACGAGCAGTACTTC. Residues: CASSSSRLARRYEQYF.

The chain has TRBV5-1 and TRBJ2-1; D ambiguous. The DNA end is more similar to TRBJ2-7, so the J call may be wrong. Germline V lookup: CDR1 SGHRS, CDR2 YFSETQ. The CDR3 covers 11 residues. CDR3 in DNA: TGCGCCAGCAGACTACAGTACGAGCAGTACTTC. Translating it yields CASRLQYEQYF.

The chain couples TRBV11-2 to TRBJ2-1; tentative D call: TRBD2 (5 bases). Trimming took 5 bases from V and 0 from J, leaving 17 bases between them. This CDR3 has 17 residues. Germline-derived CDR1 and CDR2 are SGHAT and FQNNGV. The CDR3 loop reads CASSKAYSVSSYNEQFF. In nucleotides, the CDR3 is TGTGCCAGCAGCAAAGCCTATAGCGTCAGCTCCTACAATGAGCAGTTCTTC.

The chain uses TRBV20-1 and TRBJ2-3; D might be TRBD1 or TRBD2, each matching 5 bases. The germline V gene has CDR1 DFQATT and CDR2 SNEGSKA (reference sequence). The germline V and J ends were trimmed by 1 base and 0 bases, with 14 bases remaining between them. CDR3 length: 16 residues. DNA of the CDR3: TGCAGTGCTAGAGGGGGGACGAAAACTAGCACAGATACGCAGTATTTT. Encoded protein: CSARGGTKTSTDTQYF.

This clonotype was observed a few times. The chain employs TRBV4-1 and TRBJ2-1, with 16 bases that match TRBD2. The CDR3 is made up of 21 amino acids. The ends lost 3 bases at V and 0 bases at J; junction bases unmatched: 11. Germline V gene data show CDR1 as MGHRA and CDR2 as YSYEKL. The CDR3 bases are TGCGCCAGCAGCCAGCAAGGGACTAGCGGGAGGGATGTCAGCTCCTACAATGAGCAGTTCTTC. Protein: CASSQQGTSGRDVSSYNEQFF.

The rearrangement joins TRBV3-1 to TRBJ2-7; D assignment may be TRBD1 or TRBD2 (5 bases each). CDR3 length: 15 residues. Germline-derived CDR1 and CDR2 are LGHDT and YNNKEL (reference sequence). V dropped 4 bases and J dropped 8 bases, with 21 bases sitting between them. The CDR3 nucleotides are TGTGCCAGCAGCCCCTACGCCGGGACCAGTACGCAGCAGTACTTC. Residues: CASSPYAGTSTQQYF.